Each of the 27 T cell receptor beta chains below was sequenced from the same sample in a study of T-cell memory formation after mild COVID-19. A single record per CDR3 protein comes from TCRdb applying MiXCR to the 5' RACE reads. The sample lists 500,000 to 600,000 distinct CDR3 sequences; about 20% were seen once. The sequencing sample was made of PBMCs or a T cell subset sorted from them (not recorded which). The source of these receptors is an adult woman who had mild COVID-19 (a few samples of this study predate the infection). Cell type and time point are not known.

This clonotype was picked up a small number of times. This chain links TRBV4-1 with TRBJ2-1; 8 bases are a match to TRBD2. Germline values: CDR1 MGHRA, CDR2 YSYEKL. V gave up 2 bases and J gave up 7 bases; unmatched junction bases: 13. The CDR3 has 17 amino acids. The CDR3 nucleotides read TGCGCCAGCAGCCAACCTTTTAGCGGGATTGGGGGGAATGAGCAGTTCTTC. Translated: CASSQPFSGIGGNEQFF.

This clonotype was seen ten or more times. The V call is TRBV5-1, the J call TRBJ1-5, with TRBD1 identical over 10 bases. Germline CDR1 reads SGHRS; CDR2 reads YFSETQ. V lost 3 bases and J lost 2; bases outside the gene matches: 2. This CDR3 comprises 15 residues. As DNA, the CDR3 is TGCGCCAGCAGCTCCGGGACAGGGGGCAATCAGCCCCAGCATTTT. This gives the protein CASSSGTGGNQPQHF.

This chain's CDR3 is CATSRDAAMDSGNTIYF. CDR3 DNA: TGTGCCACCAGCAGAGATGCCGCTATGGACAGCGGAAACACCATATATTTT. The V and J genes are TRBV15 and TRBJ1-3, with a tentative D call TRBD1 (6 bases). Looked up from germline, CDR1 is LNHNV and CDR2 is YYDKDF (reference sequence). Trimming took off 0 bases at V and 4 bases at J, with 16 bases between the two ends. The CDR3 contains 17 residues. The full variable domain, completed using reference TRBV15 and TRBJ1-3, is DAMVIQNPRYQVTQFGKPVTLSCSQTLNHNVMYWYQQKSSQAPKLLFHYYDKDFNNEADTPDNFQSRRPNTSFCFLDIRSPGLGDTAMYLCATSRDAAMDSGNTIYFGEGSWLTVV.

This clonotype was detected a few times. CDR3 sequence (DNA): TGTGCCAGCAGTAACCGACAGCCCCGGGAGGAAGAGACCCAGTACTTC. It codes for CASSNRQPREEETQYF. V gene TRBV28 combines with J gene TRBJ2-5; 7 bases agree with TRBD2. The CDR3 contains 16 residues. V lost 5 bases, J lost 3 bases, and 12 bases stayed unmatched. CDR1 MDHEN and CDR2 SYDVKM come from the germline V gene.

In its sample, this clonotype was seen many times. The CDR3 is CASSLTPRTDTQYF. The CDR3, as DNA: TGTGCCAGCAGCTTAACGCCGAGGACAGATACGCAGTATTTT. This chain links TRBV7-3 with TRBJ2-3, with D unresolved. The V gene lost 0 bases and the J gene lost 3 bases, with 7 bases spanning the gap. There are 14 residues in the CDR3. Germline V gene data show CDR1 as SGHTA and CDR2 as FQGTGA.

The V and J genes are TRBV9 and TRBJ2-2, with D perhaps TRBD2 (7 bases). The CDR3 extends over 14 amino acids. V lost 7 bases and J 5 bases, leaving 15 bases between the germline ends. The germline V gene encodes CDR1 SGDLS and CDR2 YYNGEE. CDR3 nucleotide sequence: TGTGCCAGCTCAGAGGGGGGGTGGACCGGGGAGCTGTTTTTT. It codes for CASSEGGWTGELFF.

The chain employs TRBV12-3 or TRBV12-4 and TRBJ2-5; 15 nucleotides align to TRBD2. The CDR3 length is 16 residues. V was clipped by 6 bases and J by 8 bases; unmatched bases: 10. The CDR3 DNA reads TGTGCCAGCAGCTACGGGACTAGCGGGGGGCAATCCACCCAGTACTTC. It yields the protein CASSYGTSGGQSTQYF.

This clonotype was seen only a few times. V is TRBV12-3 or TRBV12-4 and J is TRBJ2-7, with D unclear. This CDR3 spans 13 amino acids. V lost 1 base and J 3 bases, leaving 7 bases between the germline ends. CDR3 coding DNA: TGTGCCAGCAGTTTAGATTCCATCTACGAGCAGTACTTC. Amino acids: CASSLDSIYEQYF.

This chain connects TRBV6-5 to TRBJ2-1; 9 positions match TRBD2. Germline V gene lookup returns CDR1 MNHEY and CDR2 SVGAGI. The CDR3 covers 14 residues. The V and J ends lost 5 bases and 5 bases, in that order; junction bases with no gene match: 4. This CDR3 reads CASSPRLADNEQFF. DNA for the CDR3: TGTGCCAGCAGTCCTCGACTAGCGGACAATGAGCAGTTCTTC.

This clonotype was seen a handful of times. V usage is TRBV6-5 and J usage is TRBJ2-6; D may be TRBD1 or TRBD2 (5 bases each). Germline CDR1 and CDR2: MNHEY and SVGAGI. CDR3 size: 17 residues. With 8 bases removed from V and 0 bases from J, the gap between germline ends came to 17 bases. This chain's CDR3 is CASVRDRRYSGANVLTF. CDR3 DNA sequence: TGTGCCAGCGTCAGGGATCGGAGGTACTCTGGGGCCAACGTCCTGACTTTC.

In this sample, this clonotype turned up a few times. The chain joins TRBV5-4 to TRBJ2-1; 8 nucleotides match TRBD2. The CDR3 is 15 residues long. The trim removed 0 bases at V and 7 bases at J, leaving 6 bases unmatched. The germline gives CDR1 SGHNT, CDR2 YYREEE (reference sequence). In nucleotides, the CDR3 is TGTGCCAGCAGCTTGGCCGGGGGGGCGAGGAATGAGCAGTTCTTC. This gives the protein CASSLAGGARNEQFF.

The chain uses TRBV6-1 and TRBJ2-6; 7 nucleotides match TRBD1. Per the germline V gene, CDR1 is MNHNS and CDR2 is SASEGT. The CDR3 contains 17 residues. The ends lost 4 bases at V and 0 bases at J; junction bases unmatched: 6. Here the CDR3 reads CASSGQGLSSGANVLTF. CDR3 bases: TGTGCCAGCAGTGGACAGGGCCTCTCCTCTGGGGCCAACGTCCTGACTTTC.

This clonotype was seen a few times. The rearrangement uses TRBV7-8 and TRBJ2-2; possibly TRBD2 for D (5 bases). V lost 1 base to trimming and J lost 5 bases, with 14 bases between them. Germline V gene sequence: CDR1 SGHVS, CDR2 FQNEAQ. The CDR3 totals 16 residues. CDR3 nucleotide sequence: TGTGCCAGCAGCTTAGAGGCCGCTGCGGGTACCGGGGAGCTGTTTTTT. It encodes CASSLEAAAGTGELFF.

This chain connects TRBV5-5 to TRBJ2-2, with D perhaps matching TRBD1 (5 bases). The CDR3 extends over 16 amino acids. Germline V gene lookup returns CDR1 SGHKS and CDR2 YYEKEE (reference sequence). V was trimmed by 4 bases and J by 0 bases, leaving 13 bases between them. The CDR3 protein is CASSTSRGANTGELFF. For the CDR3, the DNA is TGTGCCAGCAGCACAAGTAGGGGCGCGAACACCGGGGAGCTGTTTTTT. Drawing the rest from reference TRBV5-5 and TRBJ2-2, the complete variable domain is DAGVTQSPTHLIKTRGQQVTLRCSPISGHKSVSWYQQVLGQGPQFIFQYYEKEERGRGNFPDRFSARQFPNYSSELNVNALLLGDSALYLCASSTSRGANTGELFFGEGSRLTVL.

This clonotype was seen at least ten times. The chain uses TRBV29-1 and TRBJ1-2, with a possible D match to TRBD1 (5 bases). There are 12 residues in the CDR3. Trimming took off 2 bases at V and 2 bases at J, with 6 bases between the two ends. The germline V gene encodes CDR1 SQVTM and CDR2 ANQGSEA. This CDR3 reads CSVEWGNYGYTF. The DNA of the CDR3 is TGCAGCGTTGAATGGGGGAACTATGGCTACACCTTC.

The chain employs TRBV6-5 and TRBJ1-1, with 10 bases matching TRBD1. Trimming cost V 7 bases and J 1 base; bases outside gene matches: 9. Germline loops: CDR1 MNHEY, CDR2 SVGAGI. The CDR3 loop spans 16 amino acids. CDR3 in amino acids: CASNSPGQGSNTEAFF. The CDR3 DNA reads TGTGCCAGCAACTCCCCGGGACAGGGGTCGAACACTGAAGCTTTCTTT.

The sample holds a few counts of this clonotype. This chain uses TRBV27 with TRBJ1-2; TRBD1 matches 8 bases. Germline V gene lookup returns CDR1 MNHEY and CDR2 SMNVEV (reference sequence). Trimming took 6 bases from V and 8 from J; bases not matched to a gene: 14. The CDR3 runs to 15 residues. The CDR3 loop is CASRTRGNTGGGYTF. CDR3 DNA sequence: TGTGCCAGCAGGACACGGGGTAATACAGGGGGGGGCTACACCTTC.

The rearrangement links TRBV7-2 to TRBJ1-1; 11 bases match TRBD1. Germline loops: CDR1 SGHTA, CDR2 FQGNSA. This CDR3 is built from 17 residues. The V and J ends lost 1 base and 4 bases, in that order; junction bases with no gene match: 8. Written as DNA, the CDR3 is TGTGCCAGCAGCTTAGGGGGGACAGGGGGTGGTGGCACTGAAGCTTTCTTT. This codes for CASSLGGTGGGGTEAFF.

CDR3 sequence reads: CASSQGSLWLSSYNEQFF. CDR3 DNA sequence: TGTGCCAGCAGTCAGGGGTCGCTTTGGCTCAGCTCCTACAATGAGCAGTTCTTC. J is TRBJ2-1 and V is TRBV6-6; D possibly corresponds to TRBD1 (6 bases). With 5 bases removed from V and 0 bases from J, the gap between germline ends came to 20 bases. This CDR3 has 18 residues. CDR1 and CDR2 (germline): MNHNY, SVGAGI (reference sequence).

This clonotype came up many times. V usage is TRBV5-4 and J usage is TRBJ2-5, with 8 bases lining up with TRBD2. The CDR3 spans 14 residues. Germline loops: CDR1 SGHNT, CDR2 YYREEE (reference sequence). With 7 bases clipped from V and 4 bases from J, the junction kept 9 bases outside the gene matches. CDR3 protein: CASEPGLAGETQYF. The CDR3 DNA reads TGTGCCAGCGAACCCGGACTAGCCGGAGAGACCCAGTACTTC.

This chain connects TRBV6-5 to TRBJ2-5; TRBD1 agrees at 10 bases. Germline loops: CDR1 MNHEY, CDR2 SVGAGI. The CDR3 runs to 16 residues. The ends lost 5 bases at V and 4 bases at J; junction bases unmatched: 10. The CDR3 DNA reads TGTGCCAGCAGTGAAATGGGGACAGGGGTAGGAGAGACCCAGTACTTC. It yields the protein CASSEMGTGVGETQYF.

This clonotype was picked up a small number of times. V usage is TRBV6-6 and J usage is TRBJ2-2, with TRBD1 as a possible D gene (5 bases). The germline V and J ends were trimmed by 6 bases and 5 bases, with 16 bases remaining between them. Germline V CDR1 and CDR2: MNHNY, SVGAGI (reference sequence). This CDR3 is built from 15 residues. The CDR3 DNA follows: TGTGCCAGCAGCTCTCAGGGCGATAGAACCGGGGAGCTGTTTTTT. Its protein is CASSSQGDRTGELFF.

This clonotype was recorded a few times. The chain employs TRBV20-1 and TRBJ1-3; D ambiguous. V was clipped by 6 bases and J by 7 bases, with 10 bases between them. The CDR3 covers 11 residues. Germline V gene lookup returns CDR1 DFQATT and CDR2 SNEGSKA (reference sequence). The CDR3 is CSAPVGNTIYF. The DNA of the CDR3 is TGCAGTGCCCCGGTCGGGAACACCATATATTTT.

The V call is TRBV29-1, the J call TRBJ2-3; either TRBD1 or TRBD2 may supply D (7 bases each). Germline assignment: CDR1 SQVTM and CDR2 ANQGSEA. V was cut by 1 base and J by 3 bases, with 14 bases left in between. The CDR3 runs to 15 residues. The chain's CDR3 is CSVEAAGQLTDTQYF. The CDR3 region has the DNA TGCAGCGTTGAAGCAGCGGGACAGTTAACAGATACGCAGTATTTT.

This clonotype was detected ten times or more. The chain carries TRBV7-8 and TRBJ2-7; 9 bases are shared with TRBD1. The CDR3 runs 14 residues. V trimming: 5 bases; J trimming: 3 bases; junction bases outside the gene matches: 5. Germline V gene sequence: CDR1 SGHVS, CDR2 FQNEAQ. The CDR3 DNA follows: TGTGCCAGCAGCCCCGGGACAGGGTTCTACGAGCAGTACTTC. It is translated as CASSPGTGFYEQYF.

The rearrangement uses TRBV2 and TRBJ2-5, with unresolved D. Per germline, CDR1 SNHLY and CDR2 FYNNEI. V lost 8 bases, J lost 4 bases, and 8 bases lay in between. The CDR3 has 11 amino acids. CDR3 protein: CASGIRETQYF. The CDR3 coding sequence is TGTGCCAGCGGTATCAGAGAGACCCAGTACTTC.

In its sample, this clonotype was seen a few times. The genes are TRBV5-4 and TRBJ2-5; D not resolved. From germline, CDR1 is SGHNT and CDR2 YYREEE (reference sequence). The ends were cut back, 3 bases at V and 5 bases at J, with 23 bases in the middle. The CDR3 length is 17 residues. The chain's CDR3 is CASSSPAALHSSETQYF. In DNA form, the CDR3 reads TGTGCCAGCAGCTCCCCTGCCGCCCTACACAGTTCGGAGACCCAGTACTTC.